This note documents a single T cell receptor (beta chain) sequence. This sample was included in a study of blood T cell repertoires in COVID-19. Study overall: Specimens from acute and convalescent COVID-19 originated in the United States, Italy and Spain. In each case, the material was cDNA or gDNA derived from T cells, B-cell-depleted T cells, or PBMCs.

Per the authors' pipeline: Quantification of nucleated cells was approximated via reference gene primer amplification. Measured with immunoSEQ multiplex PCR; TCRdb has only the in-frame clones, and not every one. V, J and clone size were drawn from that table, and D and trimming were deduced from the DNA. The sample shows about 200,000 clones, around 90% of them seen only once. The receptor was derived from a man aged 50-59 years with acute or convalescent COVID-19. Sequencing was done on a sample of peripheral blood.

CDR3 in DNA: TGTGCCAGCAGCAAGGGACAGGGGAACACTGAAGCTTTCTTT. Its translation is CASSKGQGNTEAFF. The chain has TRBV6-2 or TRBV6-3 and TRBJ1-1; 9 bases are shared with TRBD1. After removal of 6 bases from V and 1 base from J, the junction contained 3 bases not matched to a gene. The CDR3 runs 14 residues. The germline gives CDR1 MNHEY, CDR2 SVGEGT.